This paragraph reports one T cell receptor (beta chain). This entry is derived from a study of blood T cell repertoires in COVID-19. Germline V gene lookup returns CDR1 SGHNT and CDR2 YYREEE (reference sequence). The CDR3 covers 15 residues. Trimming removed 0 bases from V and 4 bases from J; junction bases left unmatched: 4. The method was immunoSEQ multiplex PCR; TCRdb's version includes in-frame clones alone and lacks a portion of them. The table has approximately 210,000 clones, 88% seen once. The V call is TRBV5-4, the J call TRBJ2-5, with 9 bases lining up with TRBD1. The receptor was isolated from a human donor in a cohort sampled during active COVID-19. The specimen was peripheral blood. The CDR3 here is CASSLAGQGGETQYF. In nucleotides, the CDR3 is TGTGCCAGCAGCTTGGCGGGACAGGGAGGAGAGACCCAGTACTTC.